The 11 T cell receptor beta chains below all came from one sample that was sequenced in a study of tumor-infiltrating lymphocytes in oesophageal squamous cell carcinoma. TCRdb itself ran the PCR reads through MiXCR, one entry per CDR3 protein. The table records 15,000 or so distinct CDR3 sequences, nearly 60% of them present only once. Sequencing was done on a sample of esophageal tumor tissue. Receptors originate from a female donor with esophageal squamous cell carcinoma.

This clonotype turned up a few times. V usage is TRBV7-3 and J usage is TRBJ2-4; TRBD2 aligns across 7 bases. The DNA end is a closer match to TRBJ2-7, so the J assignment may be wrong. The length of the CDR3 is 13 residues. The V gene's germline CDR1 is SGHTA and CDR2 FQGTGA. For the CDR3, the DNA is TGTGCCAGCAGCCCCCGGACTAGCTACGAGCAGTACTTC. Encoded protein: CASSPRTSYEQYF.

This sequence joins TRBV10-1 and TRBJ2-4, with 11 bases matching TRBD2. The J call may be faulty, since TRBJ2-1 better matches the DNA end. CDR3 length: 13 residues. Germline CDR1 and CDR2: WNHNN and SYGVQD (reference sequence). CDR3 amino acids: CASSVSGRGEQFF. In DNA form, the CDR3 reads TGCGCCAGCAGTGTTAGCGGGAGGGGTGAGCAGTTCTTC.

This clonotype is labeled as medium-sized. The rearrangement joins TRBV6-1 to TRBJ2-5, with 9 positions matching TRBD2. In germline, CDR1 is MNHNS, CDR2 SASEGT. V lost 4 bases, J lost 4 bases, and 7 bases stayed unmatched. The CDR3 totals 15 residues. The CDR3 here is CASSVSGGFGETQYF. The CDR3 region has the DNA TGTGCCAGCAGTGTTAGCGGGGGATTTGGAGAGACCCAGTACTTC.

This clonotype was counted ten times or more. This chain uses TRBV7-8 with TRBJ2-2; D not certain. This CDR3 spans 12 amino acids. Trimming shortened V by 5 bases and J by 7 bases, and 8 bases separated the two germline ends. The germline V gene has CDR1 SGHVS and CDR2 FQNEAQ. CDR3 amino acids: CASSPTIGELFF. CDR3 in DNA: TGTGCCAGCAGCCCTACGATCGGGGAGCTGTTTTTT.

In this sample, this clonotype turned up a few times. The CDR3 does not end in the conserved phenylalanine or tryptophan, so this is likely a read error. The DNA is left out, because the CDR3 cannot be placed on it with certainty; the CDR3 is given as TCRdb lists it. The chain has TRBV28 and TRBJ2-1; the tabulated D call, TRBD2, remains unverified against the DNA. CDR1 and CDR2 (germline): MDHEN, SYDVKM. Both ends counted, the CDR3 spans 16 residues. The CDR3 sequence: CASSFSRADYGYTFGS.

Sample share makes this clonotype medium-sized (0.01 to 0.1%). A single base separates this from a much larger clone, so it may be a read error. This chain joins TRBV7-8 and TRBJ2-1, with D possibly called TRBD1 or TRBD2 (5 bases each). The tail of the sequence fits TRBJ2-7 better, so the J call may be wrong. The CDR3 has 16 amino acids. CDR1 is SGHVS, CDR2 FQNEAQ, per germline. The CDR3 nucleotides are TGTGCCAGCAGCCGGGACGGTCAGAGCTCCTACAATGAGCAGTACTTC. Protein sequence: CASSRDGQSSYNEQYF.

This clonotype was observed at least ten times. This chain links TRBV7-2 with TRBJ2-7; D not certain. CDR3 size: 11 residues. The V gene's germline CDR1 is SGHTA and CDR2 FQGNSA. Trimming stripped 2 bases from V and 7 bases from J, with 6 bases between. CDR3 sequence reads: CASSLSREQYF. The CDR3 DNA follows: TGTGCCAGCAGCTTAAGCAGGGAGCAGTACTTC.

The chain links TRBV7-2 to TRBJ2-6, with D uncertain. With the DNA end fitting TRBJ2-7 better, the J assignment may be wrong. Looked up from germline, CDR1 is SGHTA and CDR2 is FQGNSA. The CDR3 consists of 15 residues. The CDR3 loop is CASSLVGQASYEQYF. CDR3 in DNA: TGTGCCAGCAGCTTAGTTGGTCAGGCATCCTACGAGCAGTACTTC.

By share, this clonotype ranks as medium-sized. This chain connects TRBV7-8 to TRBJ2-5; 7 bases are a match to TRBD1. The CDR3 length is 15 residues. The trim removed 4 bases at V and 4 bases at J, leaving 9 bases unmatched. Germline values: CDR1 SGHVS, CDR2 FQNEAQ. CDR3 loop: CASSSQGWVRETQYF. The CDR3 DNA follows: TGTGCCAGCAGCTCACAGGGGTGGGTCAGAGAGACCCAGTACTTC.

This rearrangement joins TRBV6-6 to TRBJ2-5; D unresolved. Near its end, the DNA agrees better with TRBJ2-7, so the J call may be wrong. Germline values: CDR1 MNHNY, CDR2 SVGAGI (reference sequence). The CDR3 is 12 residues long. The CDR3 region has the DNA TGTGCCAGCAGTTCCGAGTTATACGAGCAGTACTTC. This translates into CASSSELYEQYF.

J is TRBJ2-7 and V is TRBV7-2, with 8 bases that match TRBD2. Trimming cost V 5 bases and J 5 bases; bases outside gene matches: 11. This CDR3 has 15 amino acids. Germline CDR1 is SGHTA and CDR2 is FQGNSA. The DNA of the CDR3 is TGTGCCAGCAGCCCGGGGGGGACTTTGAGCAACGAGCAGTACTTC. This codes for CASSPGGTLSNEQYF.